This record concerns one T cell receptor beta chain sequence. Its antigen is currently unknown. The TCR beta profiling, which covered VDJ combination and CDR3 sequence, was carried out using genomic DNA as the template. TCRdb recomputed calls from the reads with MiXCR, one row per CDR3 protein. The sample lists about 260,000 distinct CDR3 sequences; roughly 82% were seen once. Looked up from germline, CDR1 is MGHDK and CDR2 is SYGVNS. The ends were cut back, 2 bases at V and 9 bases at J, with 14 bases in the middle. This CDR3 comprises 14 residues. The data belong to a study of CD8+CD57+ T cells in acquired aplastic anemia. Study background: Quantities of DNA derived from sorted CD4+ and CD8+ cells averaged roughly 3 ug. Study results and limitations: There were roughly 28 CD8+ CDR3 sequences that occurred in both patients and controls.

Patients chosen for sequencing had shown CD8+CD57+ cell expansion by flow cytometry. The chain combines TRBV25-1 with TRBJ2-1; no definite D call. The receptor was derived from a human donor with aplastic anemia. The specimen sequenced was sorted CD4+, CD8+, or CD8+CD57+ T cells (not recorded which) from PBMCs. The CDR3 coding sequence is TGTGCCAGCAGTGAAGCGTGGGGTCTCAGTGAGCAGTTCTTC. Translation: CASSEAWGLSEQFF.